A single sample gave rise to the 19 T cell receptor beta chains below, sequenced in a study of cytomegalovirus exposure and HLA in healthy donors. 60 Vbeta and 13 Jbeta primers were used in PCR. Generated by immunoSEQ multiplex PCR, the TCRdb table keeps only in-frame clones and is missing some. The sample shows more than 150,000 clones, about four fifths of them seen only once. The sequenced material came from PBMCs. These receptors were taken from a woman aged 25 to 39 in good health and CMV-seropositive.

V is TRBV7-3 and J is TRBJ2-2; no clear D gene. There are 15 residues in the CDR3. Germline V lookup: CDR1 SGHTA, CDR2 FQGTGA. V lost 2 bases, J lost 2 bases, and 9 bases lay in between. This CDR3 is CASSLRTDNTGELFF. DNA of the CDR3: TGTGCCAGCAGCTTACGAACAGACAACACCGGGGAGCTGTTTTTT.

The J gene is TRBJ2-3, the V gene TRBV7-2, with TRBD2 matching over 8 bases. V lost 5 bases, J lost 2 bases, and 9 bases stayed unmatched. The germline CDR1 and CDR2 sequences are SGHTA and FQGNSA. The CDR3 length is 16 residues. The chain's CDR3 is CASSMGLAGPTDTQYF. In DNA, the CDR3 is TGTGCCAGCAGCATGGGCCTAGCGGGCCCCACAGATACGCAGTATTTT. Full variable domain (rest looked up from reference TRBV7-2 and TRBJ2-3): GAGVSQSPSNKVTEKGKDVELRCDPISGHTALYWYRQSLGQGLEFLIYFQGNSAPDKSGLPSDRFSAERTGGSVSTLTIQRTQQEDSAVYLCASSMGLAGPTDTQYFGPGTRLTVL.

This clone was seen a single time. V gene TRBV5-6 combines with J gene TRBJ2-1; a weak D match, TRBD2 (6 bases). Per germline, CDR1 SGHDT and CDR2 YYEEEE. This CDR3 contains 15 residues. The V end was cut by 1 base, the J end by 5 bases, with 13 bases between. The CDR3 DNA follows: TGTGCCAGCAGCTTGCAATCCGGGAGCAACAATGAGCAGTTCTTC. Protein product: CASSLQSGSNNEQFF.

The V gene is TRBV18, the J gene TRBJ2-2; 7 bases are a match to TRBD2. This CDR3 spans 16 amino acids. V was clipped by 2 bases and J by 3 bases; unmatched bases: 6. Germline CDR1 KGHSH, CDR2 LQKENI. This chain's CDR3 is CASSPDGEGYTGELFF. CDR3 DNA sequence: TGTGCCAGCTCACCAGATGGGGAGGGCTACACCGGGGAGCTGTTTTTT.

The chain couples TRBV7-9 to TRBJ2-3; TRBD2 is a possible D gene (5 bases). Trimming took 6 bases from V and 4 from J, leaving 14 bases between them. The length of the CDR3 is 14 residues. CDR1 is SEHNR, CDR2 FQNEAQ, per germline (reference sequence). DNA of the CDR3: TGTGCCAGCAGTGAGGGTTTCAGCCCAGATACGCAGTATTTT. Translating gives CASSEGFSPDTQYF.

Regarding this clone: Sequence at one end of the junction differs from germline and may be a read error. V is TRBV15 and J is TRBJ2-1, with TRBD2 matching 7 bases. Germline-derived CDR1 and CDR2 are LNHNV and YYDKDF (reference sequence). The CDR3 runs 15 residues. CDR3 region: CATRRGWGGVDEQFF. CDR3 nucleotide sequence: TGTGCCACCAGAAGAGGGTGGGGGGGAGTTGATGAGCAGTTCTTC.

A few counts support this clone. This chain joins TRBV2 and TRBJ2-5; 8 nucleotides match TRBD1. From germline, CDR1 is SNHLY and CDR2 FYNNEI. V shed 4 bases and J 5 bases; nucleotides not matched to a gene: 9. CDR3 length: 15 amino acids. CDR3 region: CASSGGLRQGETQYF. The CDR3 DNA reads TGTGCCAGCAGTGGAGGGCTTCGACAGGGGGAGACCCAGTACTTC.

The chain recombines TRBV5-5 with TRBJ1-2; D gene ambiguous. The CDR3 contains 15 residues. V was pared by 0 bases and J by 3 bases, with 12 bases between. CDR1 is SGHKS and CDR2 is YYEKEE in the germline V gene (reference sequence). The CDR3 region is CASSLEGVGYYGYTF. The CDR3 coding sequence is TGTGCCAGCAGCTTGGAGGGAGTAGGATACTATGGCTACACCTTC.

This clone occurred once. This chain joins TRBV6-1 and TRBJ2-5; 7 nucleotides match TRBD1. The J call could be wrong; TRBJ2-7 is a better fit for the DNA end. This CDR3 comprises 12 residues. The V gene's germline CDR1 is MNHNS and CDR2 SASEGT. The DNA of the CDR3 is TGTGCCAGCAGGAGACAGGGATACGAGCAGTACTTC. This encodes CASRRQGYEQYF.

The rearrangement links TRBV7-9 to TRBJ2-3, with D possibly being TRBD1 (7 bases). Germline values: CDR1 SEHNR, CDR2 FQNEAQ (reference sequence). The CDR3 spans 14 residues. Trimming cost V 2 bases and J 4 bases, with 10 bases left between them. As DNA, the CDR3 is TGTGCCAGCAGCTTACAGGGGGGCGCAGATACGCAGTATTTT. This translates into CASSLQGGADTQYF.

This clone was seen a handful of times. CDR3 loop: CAIISDSLNTEAFF. The CDR3 DNA reads TGTGCCATCATTTCGGACAGCCTGAACACTGAAGCTTTCTTT. The chain is built from TRBV10-3 and TRBJ1-1, with D possibly matching TRBD1 (6 bases). The CDR3 is 14 amino acids. V lost 7 bases and J lost 0, with 12 bases in between. Germline V gives CDR1 ENHRY, CDR2 SYGVKD.

Notes on this clone: Relative to the germline gene, one junction end is altered; a read error may explain this. Additional DNA sequences in this sample encode the identical CDR3. This chain connects TRBV4-3 to TRBJ1-3; TRBD1 is a possible D gene (5 bases). Germline CDR1 is LGHNA and CDR2 is YSLEER. This CDR3 is 15 amino acids long. Written as DNA, the CDR3 is TGCGCCAGCAGCCAAGAAACAGGATCTGGGAACACCATATATTTT. The encoded protein is CASSQETGSGNTIYF.

This chain links TRBV7-9 with TRBJ1-2, with TRBD1 as a possible D gene (5 bases). Germline V gives CDR1 SEHNR, CDR2 FQNEAQ (reference sequence). Trimming took 2 bases from V and 2 from J, leaving 12 bases between them. The CDR3 runs to 15 residues. DNA of the CDR3: TGTGCCAGCAGCTTAAGGGGAGGTGGGAACTATGGCTACACCTTC. It yields the protein CASSLRGGGNYGYTF.

This rearrangement joins TRBV5-1 to TRBJ1-2; D is uncertain. Per germline, CDR1 SGHRS and CDR2 YFSETQ. The CDR3 is 13 residues long. With 0 bases removed from V and 4 bases from J, the gap between germline ends came to 7 bases. CDR3 sequence (DNA): TGCGCCAGCAGCTTGGCGGAGGGCTATGGCTACACCTTC. It yields the protein CASSLAEGYGYTF.

The V gene is TRBV29-1, the J gene TRBJ2-7; 11 nucleotides agree with TRBD1. The junction had 3 bases not matched to a gene; V was cut back by 3 bases and J by 2 bases. The CDR3 extends over 14 amino acids. Germline CDR1 is SQVTM and CDR2 is ANQGSEA. The CDR3 DNA is TGCAGCGTTGATCCGGGACAGGGGGCCTACGAGCAGTACTTC. Protein product: CSVDPGQGAYEQYF.

To note about this clone: The same CDR3 also results from other DNA sequences found in this sample. This sequence joins TRBV11-2 and TRBJ2-7; 9 nucleotides agree with TRBD2. Germline V gives CDR1 SGHAT, CDR2 FQNNGV. The V gene end was trimmed by 5 bases and the J gene end by 5 bases; junction bases not matched to a gene: 7. This CDR3 is 14 amino acids long. CDR3 loop: CASSISGRGNEQYF. Here the CDR3 DNA reads TGTGCCAGCAGCATTAGCGGGAGAGGCAACGAGCAGTACTTC.

Remarks on this clone: Distinct nucleotide sequences in the sample also encode this CDR3. V is TRBV19 and J is TRBJ2-3; tentative D call: TRBD1 (6 bases). Looked up from germline, CDR1 is LNHDA and CDR2 is SQIVND (reference sequence). The CDR3 runs 14 residues. The V and J ends lost 3 bases and 0 bases respectively, with 7 bases between them. The CDR3 sequence: CASSIQGSTDTQYF. The CDR3 DNA reads TGTGCCAGTAGTATCCAGGGGAGCACAGATACGCAGTATTTT.

This chain connects TRBV18 to TRBJ2-5, with D possibly matching TRBD2 (6 bases). The J call is doubtful: the DNA matches TRBJ2-7 better. The CDR3 sequence is 15 residues long. Germline CDR1 is KGHSH and CDR2 is LQKENI. In DNA, the CDR3 is TGTGCCAGCTCACCAGGAGGGATGCTGTCCTACGAGCAGTACTTC. It encodes CASSPGGMLSYEQYF.

The chain uses TRBV11-2 and TRBJ2-2; D gene ambiguous. Germline V gene data show CDR1 as SGHAT and CDR2 as FQNNGV. This CDR3 has 16 amino acids. Trimming took off 0 bases at V and 3 bases at J, with 11 bases between the two ends. The DNA of the CDR3 is TGTGCCAGCAGCTTAGATCAGGCCTGGGACACCGGGGAGCTGTTTTTT. Translation gives CASSLDQAWDTGELFF.